One sample yielded the 27 T cell receptor beta chains listed below, sequenced in a study of monozygotic twins with inflammatory bowel disease. TCRdb re-called the 5' RACE reads and gives one entry per CDR3 protein, without DNA. The sample table includes approximately 330,000 distinct CDR3 sequences. Sequencing used blood. The receptors originated from a human donor with ulcerative colitis or Crohn's disease, or a healthy co-twin of an affected twin (not recorded which).

The CDR3 protein is CASSLGYQVYEQYF. The rearrangement links TRBV28 to TRBJ2-7. Germline CDR1 and CDR2: MDHEN and SYDVKM. The CDR3 totals 14 residues.

The V and J genes are TRBV25-1 and TRBJ2-3. Germline CDR1 reads MGHDK; CDR2 reads SYGVNS. The CDR3 totals 12 residues. The CDR3 reads CASSPYTDTQYF.

The chain employs TRBV5-1 and TRBJ2-7; TCRdb's D gene call, TRBD1, goes unchecked for lack of DNA. The CDR3 has 17 residues. Germline CDR1 SGHRS, CDR2 YFSETQ. This chain's CDR3 is CASSLGMGGQGVYEQYF. Supplemented by reference TRBV5-1 and TRBJ2-7, the full variable domain reads KAGVTQTPRYLIKTRGQQVTLSCSPISGHRSVSWYQQTPGQGLQFLFEYFSETQRNKGNFPGRFSGRQFSNSRSEMNVSTLELGDSALYLCASSLGMGGQGVYEQYFGPGTRLTVT.

CDR3 in amino acids: CASSLWNKTSGFSYEQYF. The genes are TRBV11-2 and TRBJ2-7; the TCRdb D gene call, TRBD2, has no DNA to confirm it. Germline lookup yields CDR1 SGHAT and CDR2 FQNNGV. CDR3 length: 18 residues.

The gene calls are TRBV5-4 and TRBJ2-2; checking the TCRdb D call of TRBD2 is not possible without DNA. Looked up from germline, CDR1 is SGHNT and CDR2 is YYREEE (reference sequence). This CDR3 contains 16 residues. The CDR3 here is CASSKTSGRVAGELFF. The full variable domain, its missing parts supplied by reference TRBV5-4 and TRBJ2-2, is ETGVTQSPTHLIKTRGQQVTLRCSSQSGHNTVSWYQQALGQGPQFIFQYYREEENGRGNFPPRFSGLQFPNYSSELNVNALELDDSALYLCASSKTSGRVAGELFFGEGSRLTVL.

The chain uses TRBV6-5 and TRBJ2-1; absent DNA, TCRdb's TRBD1 call cannot be checked. Germline V gene data show CDR1 as MNHEY and CDR2 as SVGAGI. The CDR3 has 13 amino acids. The CDR3 sequence: CASRGGSYNEQFF.

This chain uses TRBV4-1 with TRBJ2-2; the D call from TCRdb, TRBD1, cannot be confirmed without DNA. CDR1 and CDR2 from the germline V gene are MGHRA and YSYEKL. The CDR3 length is 16 residues. The CDR3 here is CASSQGLDRYTGELFF.

This chain joins TRBV6-1 and TRBJ2-7. Germline lookup yields CDR1 MNHNS and CDR2 SASEGT. The CDR3 runs 13 residues. This CDR3 reads CASRKQGSYEQYF.

V is TRBV7-9 and J is TRBJ1-1; TCRdb picks TRBD1, but there is no DNA to check that call. This CDR3 contains 15 residues. CDR1 and CDR2 from the germline V gene are SEHNR and FQNEAQ (reference sequence). CDR3 loop: CASTVGAALNTEAFF.

This sequence joins TRBV18 and TRBJ1-4; the TRBD1 assignment by TCRdb is unverifiable without DNA. The CDR3 has 15 amino acids. Germline CDR1 reads KGHSH; CDR2 reads LQKENI. CDR3 residues: CASSLLDSHNEKLFF. The full variable domain, rest sourced from reference TRBV18 and TRBJ1-4, is NAGVMQNPRHLVRRRGQEARLRCSPMKGHSHVYWYRQLPEEGLKFMVYLQKENIIDESGMPKERFSAEFPKEGPSILRIQQVVRGDSAAYFCASSLLDSHNEKLFFGSGTQLSVL.

This rearrangement joins TRBV18 to TRBJ2-2; the D gene TCRdb calls, TRBD1, cannot be checked with no DNA. Germline V CDR1 and CDR2: KGHSH, LQKENI. The CDR3 runs to 17 residues. This chain's CDR3 is CASSRDDGRRSTGELFF.

The V gene is TRBV7-6, the J gene TRBJ2-1; as DNA is missing, the TRBD2 call by TCRdb cannot be tested. The CDR3 runs 16 residues. The germline CDR1 and CDR2 sequences are SGHVS and FNYEAQ. The CDR3 reads CASRKTSGLSYNEQFF.

The chain has TRBV7-8 and TRBJ2-5. Germline values: CDR1 SGHVS, CDR2 FQNEAQ. CDR3 size: 12 residues. The CDR3 reads CASSQPRETQYF.

The chain links TRBV5-1 to TRBJ2-3. The germline V gene encodes CDR1 SGHRS and CDR2 YFSETQ. The CDR3 runs to 15 residues. The CDR3: CASSFSPPSTDTQYF. The complete variable domain, with remaining parts taken from reference TRBV5-1 and TRBJ2-3, reads KAGVTQTPRYLIKTRGQQVTLSCSPISGHRSVSWYQQTPGQGLQFLFEYFSETQRNKGNFPGRFSGRQFSNSRSEMNVSTLELGDSALYLCASSFSPPSTDTQYFGPGTRLTVL.

The chain recombines TRBV20-1 with TRBJ2-2. The CDR3 is made up of 14 amino acids. Per germline, CDR1 DFQATT and CDR2 SNEGSKA (reference sequence). Here the CDR3 reads CSAEGLSNTGELFF.

CDR3: CASSSNPNTEAFF. The gene calls are TRBV7-6 and TRBJ1-1. The CDR3 runs to 13 residues. From germline, CDR1 is SGHVS and CDR2 FNYEAQ.

The V and J genes are TRBV12-3 or TRBV12-4 and TRBJ2-7; TCRdb calls TRBD1, which cannot be checked without DNA. The CDR3 extends over 14 amino acids. The CDR3 protein is CASGPDRAPYEQYF.

The chain recombines TRBV5-1 with TRBJ1-4; the D call of TRBD1 rests on TCRdb alone, since no DNA is present to check it. The CDR3 contains 15 residues. Per germline, CDR1 SGHRS and CDR2 YFSETQ. The CDR3 reads CASSSGQTTNEKLFF.

This rearrangement joins TRBV7-9 to TRBJ1-4; TCRdb's D call of TRBD1 is untestable without DNA. Germline CDR1 reads SEHNR; CDR2 reads FQNEAQ (reference sequence). This CDR3 contains 12 residues. This CDR3 is CASSFAGEGLFF.

V gene TRBV7-9 combines with J gene TRBJ2-5; TCRdb returns TRBD1, unconfirmable since there is no DNA. The CDR3 covers 15 residues. Germline V gives CDR1 SEHNR, CDR2 FQNEAQ (reference sequence). The CDR3 reads CASSLAVGQQETQYF.

The J gene is TRBJ2-1, the V gene TRBV5-1; checking the TCRdb D call of TRBD1 is not possible without DNA. The CDR3 sequence is 15 residues long. CDR1 is SGHRS and CDR2 is YFSETQ in the germline V gene. CDR3 sequence: CASSLVGTGDNEQFF. The whole variable domain, filled in from reference TRBV5-1 and TRBJ2-1, reads KAGVTQTPRYLIKTRGQQVTLSCSPISGHRSVSWYQQTPGQGLQFLFEYFSETQRNKGNFPGRFSGRQFSNSRSEMNVSTLELGDSALYLCASSLVGTGDNEQFFGPGTRLTVL.

The chain is built from TRBV28 and TRBJ2-3; TCRdb's D call, TRBD2, is unchecked because there is no DNA. Looked up from germline, CDR1 is MDHEN and CDR2 is SYDVKM. CDR3 length: 15 residues. The CDR3 loop reads CASSWTSGGGDTQYF.

This sequence joins TRBV29-1 and TRBJ1-2; checking the TCRdb D call of TRBD1 is not possible without DNA. Germline-derived CDR1 and CDR2 are SQVTM and ANQGSEA. The CDR3 is 14 residues long. The CDR3 region is CSVDRAGGNYGYTF.

The chain uses TRBV5-5 and TRBJ1-1; TCRdb outputs TRBD1, but without DNA this stays unchecked. Germline CDR1 and CDR2: SGHKS and YYEKEE (reference sequence). CDR3 length: 12 amino acids. The CDR3 is CASSPRGMEAFF.

J is TRBJ1-4 and V is TRBV28; as DNA is missing, the TRBD1 call by TCRdb cannot be tested. The CDR3 has 16 residues. Germline assignment: CDR1 MDHEN and CDR2 SYDVKM. The chain's CDR3 is CASSFPPGQGNEKLFF.

This sequence joins TRBV20-1 and TRBJ2-1; the D call of TRBD1 rests on TCRdb alone, since no DNA is present to check it. Germline V gives CDR1 DFQATT, CDR2 SNEGSKA (reference sequence). The CDR3 is 14 amino acids. The CDR3 sequence: CSASRRGQLDEQFF.

The gene calls are TRBV19 and TRBJ1-5; TCRdb's D call of TRBD1 is untestable without DNA. Germline lookup yields CDR1 LNHDA and CDR2 SQIVND (reference sequence). The CDR3 is 17 amino acids. CDR3: CASSPPDSYYSNQPQHF.